This TCR beta chain was retrieved from a study of shared clonotypes between healthy human individuals. Findings and caveats of the study: Shared clonotypes: about 5.3% naive CD4, around 4% naive CD8, about 2.5% memory CD4, approximately 0.41% memory CD8. Large depth notwithstanding, sorted-subset sequencing proved incomplete by rarefaction.

Of note for this clone: Antigen specificity is unknown.

CD45RO negativity and positive selection for CCR7 defined naive CD8 cells, a population that excluded terminally differentiated effector memory CD45RA+ cells. Replicate PCRs for sorted subsets used roughly 200 ng DNA; this equaled 30,000 to 35,000 T cell genomes. Original methodology: ImmunoSEQ yielded junction-only sequences lacking quality scores, so filtering differed. Sequencing used immunoSEQ multiplex PCR; TCRdb keeps in-frame clones, though not all of them. The DNA gave D and trimming, while V, J and clone size come from that table. The repertoire holds about 680,000 clones, with 90% to 95% as singletons. The CDR3 runs 13 residues. Germline lookup yields CDR1 SGHNT and CDR2 YYREEE (reference sequence). V lost 4 bases and J lost 1, with 7 bases in between.

The sample consisted of naive CD8+ T cells sorted from blood. This clonotype was sampled from a man aged 25 to 45 in good health. J is TRBJ2-3 and V is TRBV5-4; D is undetermined. The CDR3 DNA sequence: TGTGCCAGCAGCCGTGGGGGCACAGATACGCAGTATTTT. This gives the protein CASSRGGTDTQYF.